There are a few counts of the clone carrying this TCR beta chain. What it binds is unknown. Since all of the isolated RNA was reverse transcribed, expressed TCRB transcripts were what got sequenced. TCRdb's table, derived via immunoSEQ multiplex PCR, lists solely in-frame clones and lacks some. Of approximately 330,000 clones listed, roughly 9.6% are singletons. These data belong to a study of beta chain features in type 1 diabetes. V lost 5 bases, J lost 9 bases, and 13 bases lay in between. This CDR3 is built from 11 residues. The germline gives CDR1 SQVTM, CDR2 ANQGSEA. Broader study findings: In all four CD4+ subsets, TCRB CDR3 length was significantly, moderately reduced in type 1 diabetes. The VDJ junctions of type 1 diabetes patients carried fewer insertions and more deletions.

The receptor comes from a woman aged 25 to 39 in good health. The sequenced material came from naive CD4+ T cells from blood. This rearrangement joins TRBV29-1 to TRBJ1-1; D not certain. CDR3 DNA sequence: TGCAGCGTTACGGAGGCTGTTAAAGCTTTCTTT. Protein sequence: CSVTEAVKAFF. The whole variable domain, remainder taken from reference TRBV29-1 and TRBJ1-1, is SAVISQKPSRDICQRGTSLTIQCQVDSQVTMMFWYRQQPGQSLTLIATANQGSEATYESGFVIDKFPISRPNLTFSTLTVSNMSPEDSSIYLCSVTEAVKAFFGQGTRLTVV.